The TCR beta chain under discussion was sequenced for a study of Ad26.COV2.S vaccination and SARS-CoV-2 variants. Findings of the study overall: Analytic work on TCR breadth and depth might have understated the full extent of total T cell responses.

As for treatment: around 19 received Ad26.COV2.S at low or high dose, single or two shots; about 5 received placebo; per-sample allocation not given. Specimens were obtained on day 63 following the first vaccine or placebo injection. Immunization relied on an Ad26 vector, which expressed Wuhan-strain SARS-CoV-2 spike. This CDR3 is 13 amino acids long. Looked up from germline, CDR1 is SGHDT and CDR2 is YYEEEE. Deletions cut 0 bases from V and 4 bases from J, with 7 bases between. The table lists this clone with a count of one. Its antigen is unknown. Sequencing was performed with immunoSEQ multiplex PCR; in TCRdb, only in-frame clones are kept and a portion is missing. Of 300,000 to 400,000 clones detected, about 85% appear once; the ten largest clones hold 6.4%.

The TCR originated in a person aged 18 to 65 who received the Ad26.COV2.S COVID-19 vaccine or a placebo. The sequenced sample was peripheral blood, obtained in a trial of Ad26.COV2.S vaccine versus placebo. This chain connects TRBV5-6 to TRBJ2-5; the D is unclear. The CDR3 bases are TGTGCCAGCAGCTTGGAGCTTCGAGAGACCCAGTACTTC. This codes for CASSLELRETQYF.